This T cell receptor (beta chain) originates from a study of cytomegalovirus exposure and HLA in healthy donors. Points from the study as a whole: In vitro testing confirmed a few CMV-associated chains as specific for CMV antigens. Clonal expansion, a later analysis showed, was greater in HLA-associated TCR beta chains than in equally common others.

The PCR used 60 Vbeta and 13 Jbeta primers. The protocol was immunoSEQ multiplex PCR, while the TCRdb copy is restricted to in-frame clones and leaves out a portion. The sample has fewer than 110,000 clones, over 75% seen once; the top ten hold around 2.4%. As to this clone: What it binds is not known.

From germline, CDR1 is MGHRA and CDR2 YSYEKL. V dropped 1 base and J dropped 8 bases, with 8 bases sitting between them. The CDR3 has 12 amino acids. The sample was PBMCs. The chain carries TRBV4-1 and TRBJ1-2; D ambiguous. The TCR comes from a man younger than 45 in good health and CMV-seronegative. CDR3 sequence (DNA): TGCGCCAGCAGCCAAGGGAGTCCGGGCTACACCTTC. It encodes CASSQGSPGYTF.